The clone carrying this TCR beta chain was observed a single time. Its antigen is currently unknown. This likely traces to a read error, being one base from a far larger clone. In the same sample, other DNA sequences code for this CDR3. The source of the sample is a study of stem cell transplantation in POMP-related autoinflammatory disease. Findings and caveats of the study: Across all analyzed T-cell subsets, patients with PRAID tended toward reduced diversity and increased clonality.

TCRdb keeps only in-frame clones here, not all; method: immunoSEQ multiplex PCR. Of fewer than 30,000 clones listed, 75% to 90% were seen once; the top ten hold around 2.5%. The germline V gene has CDR1 SGHRS and CDR2 YFSETQ. The CDR3 extends over 11 amino acids. V was clipped by 2 bases and J by 3 bases, with 3 bases between them. Sequences were derived from CD4+ T cells from PBMCs, sampled before stem cell transplantation. This rearrangement joins TRBV5-1 to TRBJ2-7; D gene unclear. The clonotype originates from a human donor with POMP-related autoinflammation and immune dysregulation (PRAID). CDR3 residues: CASSFHYEQYF. In DNA, the CDR3 is TGCGCCAGCAGCTTCCACTACGAGCAGTACTTC.